These 16 T cell receptor beta chains were sequenced from one sample in a study of Graves' ophthalmopathy and Graves' hyperthyroidism. Transcripts of RNA were the source for amplifying TCR beta CDR3 regions. Investigators did first-round RT-PCR with HTBI primers, then second-round multiplex PCR. TCRdb re-called the multiplex PCR reads through MiXCR, storing one row per CDR3 protein. Here the sample spans 300,000 to 500,000 distinct CDR3 sequences, 15% to 19% being singletons. Material: peripheral blood. Receptors originate from a woman between 18 and 30 years old with stable Graves' hyperthyroidism.

This clonotype has a handful of counts. The chain has TRBV11-1 and TRBJ2-5, with TRBD2 identical over 12 bases. The J segment lost 2 bases and the V segment lost 1 base, leaving 8 bases of the junction unmatched. In germline, CDR1 is SGHAT, CDR2 FQDESV (reference sequence). This CDR3 contains 18 residues. CDR3 sequence (DNA): TGTGCCAGCAGCTTAGGTGGTACTAGCGGGGGGCTTCAAGAGACCCAGTACTTC. This translates into CASSLGGTSGGLQETQYF.

In its sample, this clonotype was seen many times. The chain couples TRBV29-1 to TRBJ2-5; possibly TRBD1 for D (5 bases). Germline V gene sequence: CDR1 SQVTM, CDR2 ANQGSEA. Trimming shortened V by 4 bases and J by 0 bases, and 9 bases separated the two germline ends. The CDR3 is 13 residues long. In DNA, the CDR3 is TGCAGCGTTGGACAGTCGTACCAAGAGACCCAGTACTTC. As protein: CSVGQSYQETQYF.

Comment on this clonotype: Being one base from a much bigger clone, this may be a read error. A read error is likely, as this CDR3 ends without the conserved phenylalanine or tryptophan. The V gene is TRBV18, the J gene TRBJ1-2, with a tentative D call TRBD1 (5 bases). This CDR3 is 17 amino acids long. Trimming took off 3 bases at V and 5 bases at J, with 22 bases between the two ends. CDR1 and CDR2 (germline): KGHSH, LQKENI. The CDR3 DNA follows: TGTGCCAGCTCACCCAACGCCCCGGGACGCCTCTCGTATGGCTACACCTAC. Amino acid sequence: CASSPNAPGRLSYGYTY.

This clonotype was seen many times. V and J are TRBV12-5 and TRBJ2-2; no clear D gene. CDR1 LGHNT and CDR2 FRNRAP come from the germline V gene. The length of the CDR3 is 15 residues. V was pared by 4 bases and J by 3 bases, with 12 bases between. CDR3 sequence (DNA): TGTGCTAGTGGTTCCCCCGGGTGGTACACCGGGGAGCTGTTTTTT. Translating it yields CASGSPGWYTGELFF. The variable domain in full, with the rest retrieved from reference TRBV12-5 and TRBJ2-2, is DARVTQTPRHKVTEMGQEVTMRCQPILGHNTVFWYRQTMMQGLELLAYFRNRAPLDDSGMPKDRFSAEMPDATLATLKIQPSEPRDSAVYFCASGSPGWYTGELFFGEGSRLTVL.

This clonotype has a count of ten or more. This chain uses TRBV20-1 with TRBJ1-5; possibly TRBD1 for D (5 bases). The CDR3 totals 16 residues. The germline V gene has CDR1 DFQATT and CDR2 SNEGSKA (reference sequence). The V gene lost 6 bases and the J gene lost 2 bases, with 20 bases spanning the gap. The CDR3 bases are TGCAGTGCGGCCGCTATGGGGGTTAACCGCAATCAGCCCCAGCATTTT. It yields the protein CSAAAMGVNRNQPQHF.

This clonotype was seen repeatedly, ten times or more. J is TRBJ1-2 and V is TRBV3-1, with unresolved D. From germline, CDR1 is LGHDT and CDR2 YNNKEL (reference sequence). The CDR3 contains 13 residues. V lost 1 base and J 4 bases, leaving 7 bases between the germline ends. CDR3 region: CASSQGGRYGYTF. CDR3 DNA sequence: TGTGCCAGCAGCCAAGGAGGGCGCTATGGCTACACCTTC.

This clonotype was counted a few times. The chain uses TRBV20-1 and TRBJ2-5; D gene uncertain. Looked up from germline, CDR1 is DFQATT and CDR2 is SNEGSKA (reference sequence). The V gene lost 5 bases and the J gene lost 5 bases, with 12 bases spanning the gap. The CDR3 spans 12 residues. The CDR3 DNA is TGCAGTGCTTGGACGCCCGGCGAGACCCAGTACTTC. It codes for CSAWTPGETQYF.

This clonotype was counted only a few times. This clone may be a read error of a much larger clone one base away. V gene TRBV29-1 combines with J gene TRBJ2-7, with a weak D call TRBD1 (5 bases). Germline CDR1 reads SQVTM; CDR2 reads ANQGSEA. The CDR3 runs to 12 residues. Trimming left V 8 bases short and J 0 bases short, with 11 bases between. As DNA, the CDR3 is TGCAGCTTTGGCAGGGCCTCCTACGAGCAGTACTTC. As protein: CSFGRASYEQYF.

This clonotype was counted ten times or more. This chain links TRBV7-3 with TRBJ1-1; a weak D match, TRBD1 (6 bases). Per the germline V gene, CDR1 is SGHTA and CDR2 is FQGTGA. V was cut by 6 bases and J by 1 base, with 12 bases left in between. CDR3 length: 14 residues. CDR3 in amino acids: CASSPTGRNTEAFF. CDR3 in DNA: TGTGCCAGCAGTCCCACAGGGCGGAACACTGAAGCTTTCTTT.

Many counts were recorded for this clonotype. The rearrangement joins TRBV15 to TRBJ2-7; 7 nucleotides align to TRBD1. Germline V gives CDR1 LNHNV, CDR2 YYDKDF (reference sequence). This CDR3 spans 16 amino acids. V was clipped by 4 bases and J by 2 bases; unmatched bases: 11. The CDR3 region has the DNA TGTGCCACCAGCACCCACAGGGGATTGGGACCCTACGAGCAGTACTTC. Translated, it gives CATSTHRGLGPYEQYF.

This clonotype was counted at least ten times. The chain couples TRBV12-5 to TRBJ1-5; D might be TRBD1 (5 bases). The CDR3 has 16 residues. Germline lookup yields CDR1 LGHNT and CDR2 FRNRAP. Trimming left V 5 bases short and J 6 bases short, with 20 bases between. The CDR3 region has the DNA TGTGCTAGTGGTCTCCGGGGCCCCAAGGCCGGTCAGCCCCAGCATTTT. Its translation: CASGLRGPKAGQPQHF.

This clonotype was seen a handful of times. A much larger clone is a single base away; this may be a read error. The chain uses TRBV19 and TRBJ1-5; D unresolved. Germline V gene data show CDR1 as LNHDA and CDR2 as SQIVND (reference sequence). CDR3 length: 12 amino acids. CDR3 coding DNA: TGTGCCAGTAGTGATTCTTGGCAGCCCCAGCAGTTT. Translated, it gives CASSDSWQPQQF.

This rearrangement joins TRBV20-1 to TRBJ2-7; the D is unclear. The CDR3 contains 12 residues. Germline lookup yields CDR1 DFQATT and CDR2 SNEGSKA (reference sequence). With 3 bases removed from V and 1 base from J, the gap between germline ends came to 7 bases. The CDR3 region has the DNA TGCAGTGCTAGCGACTTTTCCTACGAGCAGTACTTC. Its translation is CSASDFSYEQYF.

This clonotype was seen repeatedly, ten times or more. The chain has TRBV10-3 and TRBJ2-7; perhaps TRBD2 as D (6 bases). This CDR3 is 16 amino acids long. Trimming took off 6 bases at V and 0 bases at J, with 18 bases between the two ends. Germline V CDR1 and CDR2: ENHRY, SYGVKD. This chain's CDR3 is CAISGFSGPSSYEQYF. The CDR3 DNA follows: TGTGCCATCAGCGGCTTTAGCGGACCCAGCTCCTACGAGCAGTACTTC.

This clonotype was seen ten or more times. This sequence joins TRBV20-1 and TRBJ1-5, with 8 bases that match TRBD1. Germline CDR1 DFQATT, CDR2 SNEGSKA (reference sequence). The CDR3 is 13 amino acids. J gave up 5 bases and V 3 bases, and 3 bases lay outside the gene matches. CDR3 coding DNA: TGCAGTGCTAGCAGGGGGCGAGATCAGCCCCAGCATTTT. Its translation is CSASRGRDQPQHF.

This clonotype was counted many times. The genes are TRBV10-2 and TRBJ2-5; D call uncertain. In germline, CDR1 is WSHSY, CDR2 SAAADI. Trimming left V 1 base short and J 5 bases short, with 2 bases between. The CDR3 loop spans 11 amino acids. The CDR3 loop is CASSELETQYF. CDR3 DNA: TGCGCCAGCAGTGAGTTGGAGACCCAGTACTTC.